This is a list of T cell receptor beta chains from one sample in a study of cytomegalovirus exposure and HLA in healthy donors. The data were produced by immunoSEQ multiplex PCR, yet TCRdb's version contains in-frame clones alone and is incomplete. This sample has some 150,000 clones, with approximately 80% found just once. Input material: PBMCs. These receptors all stem from a man aged 18 to 29 in good health and CMV-seropositive. Both conserved end residues are part of each CDR3. A D gene is named only where the DNA matches it firmly. Some rows mark clone size as missing; the rest say once, few, many or name a class of expanded clone.

V,D,size,J,DNA,CDR3
TRBV11-3,.,.,TRBJ2-7,TGTGCCAGCAGCTTGGGTATAGCACGCGAGCAGTACTTC,CASSLGIAREQYF
TRBV2,.,.,TRBJ1-2,TGTGCCAGCAGTGAAGCCAGCTATGGCTACACCTTC,CASSEASYGYTF
TRBV29-1,.,.,TRBJ1-1,TGCAGCGTTGACGGGGGGCAGAGTGAAGCTTTCTTT,CSVDGGQSEAFF
TRBV30,.,.,TRBJ1-1,TGTGCCTGGAGTGTCGGAGGGAACACTGAAGCTTTCTTT,CAWSVGGNTEAFF
TRBV9,TRBD2,once,TRBJ2-2,TGTGCCAGCAGCGTTTATGAGCGGGAGAACACCGGGGAGCTGTTTTTT,CASSVYERENTGELFF
TRBV30,TRBD2,.,TRBJ2-3,TGTGCCTGGGGTTTGGGCGGGGGAACCACAGATACGCAGTATTTT,CAWGLGGGTTDTQYF
TRBV4-3,TRBD1,.,TRBJ1-1,TGCGCCAGCAGCCTGGGACAGGCAGGCCCTGAAGCTTTCTTT,CASSLGQAGPEAFF
TRBV4-1,.,once,TRBJ2-1,TGCGCCAGCAGCCACAGGGTCGGCTACAATGAGCAGTTCTTC,CASSHRVGYNEQFF
TRBV4-2,.,.,TRBJ1-3,TGTGCCAGCAGCCTGCGACCGGGCTCTGGAAACACCATATATTTT,CASSLRPGSGNTIYF
TRBV18,.,.,TRBJ1-1,TGTGCCAGCTCTAACAGTGAGTTGGGCACTGAAGCTTTCTTT,CASSNSELGTEAFF
TRBV27,TRBD2,.,TRBJ2-2,TGTGCCAGCAGTTTAAGGGCTAGCGGAAACACCGGGGAGCTGTTTTTT,CASSLRASGNTGELFF
TRBV5-1,.,.,TRBJ2-1,TGCGCCAGCAGTAGAAGAAACAATGAGCAGTTCTTC,CASSRRNNEQFF
TRBV30,TRBD1,.,TRBJ1-2,TGTGCCTGGGCACAGGGGGGCTATGGCTACACCTTC,CAWAQGGYGYTF
TRBV5-1,.,.,TRBJ1-1,TGCGCCAGCAGCTTGGAGGGGCAGAACACTGAAGCTTTCTTT,CASSLEGQNTEAFF
TRBV4-1,.,once,TRBJ2-2,TGCGCCAGCAGCCAATCCAGGGGAACGCGGACCGGGGAGCTGTTTTTT,CASSQSRGTRTGELFF
TRBV12-5,.,.,TRBJ2-2,TGTGCTAGTGGTTTGGGTTGGGACATCGGGGACACCGGGGAGCTGTTTTTT,CASGLGWDIGDTGELFF
TRBV7-3,.,.,TRBJ1-3,TGTGCCAGCAGCTTAAATAGCCGGGGAAACACCATATATTTT,CASSLNSRGNTIYF
TRBV5-1,TRBD1,.,TRBJ2-1,TGCGCCAGCAGCTTGGGCAGGGGGCCGGGCAATGAGCAGTTCTTC,CASSLGRGPGNEQFF
TRBV15,.,.,TRBJ1-5,TGTGCCACCACCCGGGGAGGGGGTAGCAATCAGCCCCAGCATTTT,CATTRGGGSNQPQHF
TRBV19,TRBD2,.,TRBJ2-7,TGTGCCAGCGGGAGGACCGCCAGCTCCTACGAGCAGTACTTC,CASGRTASSYEQYF
TRBV9,TRBD2,.,TRBJ2-1,TGTGCCAGCAGCTTAATAGCGGGCTCCTACAATGAGCAGTTCTTC,CASSLIAGSYNEQFF
TRBV6-6,.,.,TRBJ1-1,TGTGCCAGCAGTACCAGGCGGGCGCGGGACACTGAAGCTTTCTTT,CASSTRRARDTEAFF
TRBV7-8,TRBD2,.,TRBJ2-7,TGTGCCAGCAGCTTCGGGACTAGCGGGGGGGCCGGATCCTACGAGCAGTACTTC,CASSFGTSGGAGSYEQYF
TRBV6-6,TRBD1,.,TRBJ1-5,TGTGCCAGCAGTGCCAGGGGACAGCTTGGGAATCAGCCCCAGCATTTT,CASSARGQLGNQPQHF
TRBV9,.,.,TRBJ2-5,TGTGCCAGCAGCCCAACACACCAAGAGACCCAGTACTTC,CASSPTHQETQYF
TRBV6-6,.,once,TRBJ1-2,TGTGCCAGCAGTTTCGTGCAGGGGCCTCTGCATTATGGCTACACCTTC,CASSFVQGPLHYGYTF
TRBV7-6,.,.,TRBJ1-5,TGTGCCAGCAGCGTCGTGGCAGGGTGGAATCAGCCCCAGCATTTT,CASSVVAGWNQPQHF
TRBV11-2,TRBD1,few,TRBJ1-5,TGTGCCAGCAGCTCGAATACAGGGGGCGGCCAGCCCCAGCATTTT,CASSSNTGGGQPQHF
TRBV6-9,.,.,TRBJ2-2,TGTGCCAGCAGTCCTTACGAGGGCGGGGAGCTGTTTTTT,CASSPYEGGELFF
TRBV29-1,TRBD1,.,TRBJ1-4,TGCAGCGCAGGGACAGGGGCAGAAAAACTGTTTTTT,CSAGTGAEKLFF
TRBV29-1,TRBD1,.,TRBJ1-2,TGCAGCGTTGGCGGACAGGGGGAATACTATGGCTACACCTTC,CSVGGQGEYYGYTF
TRBV5-1,.,.,TRBJ2-1,TGCGCCAGCAGCTTGAGAGACCTCGCCTCAGGTGAGCAGTTCTTC,CASSLRDLASGEQFF
TRBV13,TRBD1,few,TRBJ1-5,TGTGCCACCGATTCTCTTCTGGCCCCCACAGGGGTTGACGGCAATCAGCCCCAGCATTTT,CATDSLLAPTGVDGNQPQHF
TRBV10-2,.,.,TRBJ2-7,TGCGCCAGCAGAGACGGGGGATCCTACGAGCAGTACTTC,CASRDGGSYEQYF
TRBV2,.,.,TRBJ2-7,TGTGCCAGCAGTTCCGATCGGACTGATTCCGAGCAGTACTTC,CASSSDRTDSEQYF
TRBV5-4,.,.,TRBJ2-7,TGTGCCAGCAGCTCTGAAGGGGTCCTATCCTACGAGCAGTACTTC,CASSSEGVLSYEQYF
TRBV6-5,.,.,TRBJ2-1,TGTGCCAGCAGCCGGGGATCCGGGAATGAGCAGTTCTTC,CASSRGSGNEQFF
TRBV11-2,.,.,TRBJ1-1,TGTGCCAGCAGCTTAGAGTCCCCGATGGGGAGGAGGACTGAAGCTTTCTTT,CASSLESPMGRRTEAFF
TRBV4-1,.,.,TRBJ2-1,TGCGCCAGCAGCTCCTTGCCCCGGGGGGCCTCCTACAATGAGCAGTTCTTC,CASSSLPRGASYNEQFF